Included here is one T cell receptor beta chain sequence, with context. This clone occurred a few times. Its binding antigen is unknown. No clone much larger than this one lies a single base away; base qualities are absent. TCRbeta CDR3 regions were amplified from genomic DNA by means of the immunoSEQ Assay, a bias-controlled multiplex PCR. The paper's processing steps were these. Within the assay, amplification of reference gene primers was used to estimate how many nucleated cells each sample contained. Sequence reads were collapsed and filtered to measure the absolute abundance of every unique TCRbeta CDR3 rearrangement. Productive Simpson clonality was computed per sample as the square root of Simpson's diversity index over productive rearrangements. TCRdb stores this immuneACCESS table with in-frame sequences only. Part of the clones is absent; in the studies checked, under half of the shortfall reflects unresolved V genes, and no reason is known for the rest. V, J and clone size are those of that table, while D and trimming were read from the DNA. Present in this sample are roughly 40,000 clones, roughly 80% of which were seen just once. The ten most abundant clones make up 25% to 40% of the sample.

This record comes from a study of blood T cell repertoires in COVID-19 (dated by TCRdb to 2018 to 2021). With regard to the full study: Samples covering the acute and convalescent phases of COVID-19 were provided by collaborators in the United States, Italy and Spain. The prospective study material was composed of cDNA or gDNA derived from T cells, B-cell-depleted T cells, or PBMCs. The dataset comprised deeply sampled blood TCRbeta repertoires from subjects exposed to, actively infected with, or recovered from COVID-19. The repertoires were released in a freely available public database intended as a resource for research on the immune response to SARS-CoV-2. Samples were obtained from the ongoing ImmuneRACE study (first 160 participants) and from 1,254 subjects provided by 6 global collaborators. Nearly every sample came with metadata listing a de-identified subject ID, COVID-19 status, age in years and sex. Where available, HLA class I and class II types were obtained from metadata supplied by the sample provider rather than from assay-based typing. General findings and caveats noted by the study authors: The quantity of clinical and demographic metadata differed by source and by participant and was supplied without curation.

Whole blood was collected in K2EDTA tubes by collaborating institutions according to the institutions' own protocols. Collaborator samples were shipped for TCRbeta analysis as frozen whole blood, isolated PBMCs, or DNA extracted from either sample type. From the cysteine through the phenylalanine, the CDR3 covers 15 amino acids. Left in the record is the CDR3 DNA by itself, 45 bases read in frame from the first base. V is pared back by 7 bases and J by 2 bases, with 18 bases lying between the germline termini. As encoded in the germline V gene, CDR1 is MNHEY while CDR2 is SVGAGI. Sequenced sample: peripheral blood. The sequence joins TRBV6-5 to TRBJ2-7; the D segment could be TRBD1, given 6 matching bases. The clonotype originates from an elderly woman with acute or convalescent COVID-19. At the DNA level, the sequence is TGTGCCAGCACCCCTGCTGGGGGCCAGGCCTACGAGCAGTACTTC. The translation is CASTPAGGQAYEQYF.